These 13 T cell receptor beta chains came from one sample sequenced in a study of tissue T cells after allogeneic stem cell transplantation. Clones were sequenced by immunoSEQ multiplex PCR, and TCRdb holds only the in-frame ones, with some missing. The table has 8,000 to 8,500 clones, under 50% seen once. Stated time point: mouse harvest day 7 after allogeneic transplant. The graft held 10^6 splenic CD5+ T cells and 10^7 T-cell-depleted bone marrow cells. The source material was gut tissue. These receptors were obtained from a female BALB/c mouse given C57BL/6 T cells with graft-versus-host disease after an allogeneic hematopoietic cell transplant.

On this clone: Each gene name is a mouse one. The sequenced fragment ends 1 residue before the CDR3 boundary, so the rest is inferred from the germline J gene. The genes are TRBV19 and TRBJ1-2; no firm D call. Germline V lookup: CDR1 FNHDT, CDR2 SITEND (reference sequence). The CDR3 loop spans 13 amino acids. With 1 base removed from V and 1 base from J, the gap between germline ends came to 5 bases. The sequenced CDR3 bases are TGTGCCAGCAGTATACAGGAAAACTCCGACTACACC. This gives the protein CASSIQENSDYT. The CDR3, in full, reads CASSIQENSDYTF.

This clone was seen more than once but under ten times. Gene names refer to mouse genes. The sequenced CDR3 bases are TGTGCCAGCAGCCCGACAGGGAATCAAAACACCTTGTAC. Amino acids: CASSPTGNQNTLY. The whole CDR3 region reads CASSPTGNQNTLYF. V gene TRBV3 combines with J gene TRBJ2-4; TRBD1 aligns across 7 bases. Read data end 1 residue before the CDR3 end; the end is taken from the germline J gene. V trimming: 5 bases; J trimming: 2 bases; junction bases outside the gene matches: 4. The CDR3 spans 14 residues. Germline-derived CDR1 and CDR2 are SNHLY and FYNGKV (reference sequence).

Turning to this clone: Germline and genes: mouse. From the germline J gene comes the end of the CDR3, since the read stops 1 residue before it. J is TRBJ2-4 and V is TRBV13-1, with D hard to call. Germline loops: CDR1 NSHNY, CDR2 SYGAGN. This CDR3 contains 12 residues. The ends were cut back, 3 bases at V and 3 bases at J, with 5 bases in the middle. The DNA read from the CDR3 is TGTGCCAGCAGTGGGGGACAAAACACCTTGTAC. This sequence encodes CASSGGQNTLY. The entire CDR3 is CASSGGQNTLYF.

As for this clone: The gene symbols are mouse symbols. The CDR3 is cut off 1 residue early in the read; its end comes from the germline J gene. This sequence joins TRBV16 and TRBJ2-2; D unresolved. From germline, CDR1 is SGHSA and CDR2 FRNQAP. CDR3 length equals 13 residues. Trimming took 2 bases from V and 4 from J, leaving 5 bases between them. The CDR3 bases that were read are TGTGCAAGCAGCTTAAGGGCCACCGGGCAGCTCTAC. Its protein is CASSLRATGQLY. The entire CDR3 reads CASSLRATGQLYF.

Points on this clone: Mouse gene names and germline throughout. The sequence runs out 1 residue before the end of the CDR3; the remainder is reconstructed from the germline J gene. V usage is TRBV26 and J usage is TRBJ2-1; D is undetermined. Germline V gene lookup returns CDR1 KGHPV and CDR2 FQNQEV (reference sequence). V lost 4 bases and J lost 1, with 8 bases in between. The CDR3 has 14 residues. The CDR3 DNA, read in part, is TGTGCCAGCAGTCGGAGACAAAACTATGCTGAGCAGTTC. Its translation: CASSRRQNYAEQF. The whole CDR3 protein reads CASSRRQNYAEQFF.

By proportion, this clone is medium-sized. Genes here carry mouse names. The CDR3 bases that were read are TGCTCCAGCAGCCTCGGACAGTATAACAACCAGGCTCCGCTT. Residues: CSSSLGQYNNQAPL. The CDR3 in its entirety is CSSSLGQYNNQAPLF. V gene TRBV23 combines with J gene TRBJ1-5; the table assigns TRBD1, which was not confirmed against the DNA. The CDR3 extends 1 residue past the end of the read, so its final part is completed from the germline J gene. The CDR3 sequence is 15 residues long. CDR1 is KGHTA, CDR2 FQNQQP, per germline.

This clone was counted between two and nine times. The listed genes are named as in mouse. The read falls 1 residue short of the CDR3 end, and the missing part is taken from the germline J gene. This chain joins TRBV5 and TRBJ1-2; TRBD1 aligns across 7 bases. The CDR3 length is 14 residues. V lost 4 bases and J lost 4; bases outside the gene matches: 6. Germline lookup yields CDR1 LGHNA and CDR2 YNLKQL (reference sequence). The CDR3 is CASSPGTEFSDYTF. The part of the CDR3 DNA that was read is TGTGCCAGCAGCCCTGGGACAGAATTCTCCGACTACACC.

On this clone itself: The genes and germline here are from mouse. The read comes to an end 1 residue before the CDR3 does, leaving the germline J gene to fill in the end. The V call is TRBV16, the J call TRBJ2-5, with 8 bases lining up with TRBD1. Germline CDR1 reads SGHSA; CDR2 reads FRNQAP. V lost 3 bases to trimming and J lost 5 bases; unmatched junction nucleotides: 1. The CDR3 contains 13 residues. CDR3 DNA, as far as it was read: TGTGCAAGCAGCTTCGACAGGGGAGACACCCAGTAC. The encoded protein is CASSFDRGDTQY. The whole CDR3 protein reads CASSFDRGDTQYF. Combining the CDR3 with reference TRBV16 and TRBJ2-5 gives the whole variable domain NAGVIQTPRHKVTGKGQEATLWCEPISGHSAVFWYRQTIVQGLEFLTYFRNQAPIDDSGMPKERFSAQMPNQSHSTLKIQSTQPQDSAVYLCASSFDRGDTQYFGPGTRLLVL.

With regard to this clone: Gene labels here are mouse ones. The DNA ends 1 residue before the CDR3 does, and the rest of the CDR3 is filled in from the germline J gene. The genes are TRBV3 and TRBJ1-4; D ambiguous. The CDR3 has 14 amino acids. V dropped 7 bases and J dropped 0 bases, with 9 bases sitting between them. Per the germline V gene, CDR1 is SNHLY and CDR2 is FYNGKV (reference sequence). This CDR3 is CASNRDLSNERLFF. CDR3 DNA (partial): TGTGCCAGCAACCGGGATCTTTCCAACGAAAGATTATTT.

On this clone itself: Gene and germline names: mouse. The CDR3 extends 1 residue past the end of the read, so its final part is completed from the germline J gene. The gene calls are TRBV26 and TRBJ2-7; 9 bases are a match to TRBD1. J lost 2 bases, V lost 6 bases, and 2 bases had no gene match. Germline V gene data show CDR1 as KGHPV and CDR2 as FQNQEV (reference sequence). This CDR3 has 13 residues. The covered CDR3 bases are TGTGCCAGCAGCGGGACAGGGACCTATGAACAGTAC. It translates to CASSGTGTYEQY. The CDR3, in full, reads CASSGTGTYEQYF.

Of note for this clone: The genes and germline here are from mouse. The CDR3 end lies 1 residue beyond the end of the read and is filled in from the germline J gene. This chain uses TRBV3 with TRBJ2-5; 10 bases are a match to TRBD2. CDR3 length: 15 residues. Germline V gene sequence: CDR1 SNHLY, CDR2 FYNGKV (reference sequence). Trimming at V came to 6 bases and at J to 6 bases, leaving 9 bases not matched to a gene. CDR3: CASSRSGGARDTQYF. CDR3 bases read: TGTGCCAGCAGTCGCTCTGGGGGGGCGCGGGACACCCAGTAC.

A word on this clone: The germline and genes are mouse ones. Sequencing ends 1 residue short of the CDR3 end; the germline J gene provides the rest. The V gene is TRBV15, the J gene TRBJ2-4; the match to TRBD2 covers 9 bases. The CDR3 spans 13 residues. Germline assignment: CDR1 SGHND and CDR2 FRSKSL. V was clipped by 5 bases and J by 5 bases; unmatched bases: 2. The CDR3 region is CASSLGGSNTLYF. The CDR3 DNA, read in part, is TGTGCCAGCAGTCTGGGGGGGTCAAACACCTTGTAC.

Comment on this clone: The gene names given are mouse names. Read data end 1 residue before the CDR3 end; the end is taken from the germline J gene. This chain connects TRBV12-1 to TRBJ2-7; 12 positions agree with TRBD2. This CDR3 is 15 amino acids long. J was trimmed by 4 bases and V by 6 bases; bases with no gene match: 9. Per the germline V gene, CDR1 is SGHSN and CDR2 is HYEKVE. CDR3 sequence: CASSSPGLGGYEQYF. Incomplete CDR3 DNA: TGTGCCAGCAGCTCCCCGGGACTGGGGGGATATGAACAGTAC.